This T cell receptor beta chain comes out of a study of identical twins. One entry per CDR3 protein results from TCRdb running MiXCR on the 5' RACE reads. The table shows around 690,000 distinct CDR3 sequences, with 21% occurring only once. Another study also made use of these data, one on T cells expressing NK-cell markers. From that study: A range of about 1.0-8% of CD8+ T cells consisted of dominant NKG2C+ clonotypes in several donors.

The sequenced material came from PBMCs. This TCR was sampled from a woman aged 18-35 years in good health.

DNA of the CDR3: TGTGCCAGCAGCTTAGGACCAGGGGTCGTCGCCAAAAACATTCAGTACTTC. Translation gives CASSLGPGVVAKNIQYF. This chain joins TRBV7-9 and TRBJ2-4; TRBD1 is a possible D gene (6 bases). The CDR3 spans 17 residues. V lost 1 base and J 1 base, leaving 14 bases between the germline ends. CDR1 and CDR2 (germline): SEHNR, FQNEAQ (reference sequence).